This paragraph reports one TCR beta chain. Its antigen target is currently unknown. The record has no base qualities; no much larger clone is one base away. The record originates from a study of early T cells in non-severe SARS-CoV-2 infection (dated by TCRdb to about 2021). Regarding the study in general: Because TCR sequencing was done on bulk RNA from unsorted whole blood, the alpha and beta chains could not be paired.

The library came from 5' RACE. Sequencer: NextSeq 500. To correct for sequencing error and PCR bias, the TCR library protocol tagged individual cDNA molecules with unique molecular identifiers. Both TCR alpha and beta chains were sequenced, and tight co-correlation was observed between alpha and beta sequence abundances in each sample. The paper's processing steps were these. Decombinator V4 was used to perform V gene, J gene and CDR3 annotation of TCR sequences. TCRs were defined as expanded if a significant change between any two time points was detected under a Poisson model with p below 0.0001. Abundances of TCRs were expressed as counts per million after normalisation to the total number of TCRs sequenced in each sample. TRAV1-2 paired with TRAJ12, TRAJ20 or TRAJ33 defined MAIT TCRs, while TRAV10 paired with TRAJ18 defined iNKT TCRs. VDJdb, accessed 1 November 2021, was searched for CMV, EBV and SARS-CoV-2 annotated TCRs, with TCRs annotated for multiple antigens excluded. In-frame beta chains were kept once TCRdb had trimmed the public reads at Q25 with fastp and called clones with MiXCR. Entries are consolidated by CDR3 protein sequence, retaining the most common genes and DNA. V and J calls and clone size were set by TCRdb, not the authors. Within this sample are over 45,000 distinct CDR3 sequences, with about 6.4% of them counted one time only. 5.5% to 6% of the sample goes to the ten largest clones.

Paper-wide results and their limitations: VDJdb matching was skewed toward anti-spike CD8 responses and likely underestimated virus-specific expansions by missing private and CD4 specificities.

CDR3 length: 15 amino acids, cysteine to phenylalanine. The CDR3 DNA has 45 bases and is translated from base 1. CDR1 and CDR2 are drawn from the germline V gene: SGHTA, FQGNSA. Unmatched junction bases come to 6, with V trimmed by 4 bases and J by 2 bases. Set within a cohort of healthcare workers in London, UK, this nested case-control study involved weekly PCR testing of nasopharyngeal swabs along with blood sampling. Healthcare workers were recruited during the week of the UK lockdown, between 23 and 31 March 2020, and followed weekly for up to roughly 15 weeks. The source of this sequence is an adult who was a healthcare worker with PCR-confirmed SARS-CoV-2 infection or an uninfected control (not recorded which). The chain was built from TRBV7-2 and TRBJ2-3, with 7 bases aligning to TRBD2. The sample in question was whole blood, obtained at baseline. In nucleotides, the sequence is TGTGCCAGCAGCTCAACCGGGACTATCACAGATACGCAGTATTTT. The translation is CASSSTGTITDTQYF.